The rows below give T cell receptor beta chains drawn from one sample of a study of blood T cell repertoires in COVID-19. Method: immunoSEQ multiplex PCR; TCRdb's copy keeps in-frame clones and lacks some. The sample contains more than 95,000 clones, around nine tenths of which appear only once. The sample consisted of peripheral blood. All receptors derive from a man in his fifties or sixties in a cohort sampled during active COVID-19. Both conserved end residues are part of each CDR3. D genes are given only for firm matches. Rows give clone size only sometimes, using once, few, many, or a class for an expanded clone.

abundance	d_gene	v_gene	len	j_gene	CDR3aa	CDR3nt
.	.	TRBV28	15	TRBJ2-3	CASGDRGGVTDTQYF	TGTGCCAGCGGTGACAGGGGAGGGGTCACAGATACGCAGTATTTT
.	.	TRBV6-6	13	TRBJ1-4	CASSWIRTEELFF	TGTGCCAGCAGTTGGATTCGGACAGAAGAACTGTTTTTT
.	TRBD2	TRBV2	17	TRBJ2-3	CATPNKRTSGGPDTQYF	TGTGCCACCCCAAATAAGAGGACTAGCGGGGGGCCGGATACGCAGTATTTT
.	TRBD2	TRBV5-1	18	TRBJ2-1	CASSLASGGKSSYNEQFF	TGCGCCAGCAGCCTAGCTAGCGGGGGGAAGAGCTCCTACAATGAGCAGTTCTTC
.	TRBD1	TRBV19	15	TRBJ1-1	CASSNPRGGWTEAFF	TGTGCCAGTAGTAACCCGCGAGGGGGCTGGACTGAAGCTTTCTTT
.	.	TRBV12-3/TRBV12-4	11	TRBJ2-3	CASTIADTQYF	TGTGCCAGCACCATCGCGGATACGCAGTATTTT
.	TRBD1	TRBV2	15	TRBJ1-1	CARTTGQGFGAEAFF	TGTGCCAGGACGACGGGACAGGGATTCGGAGCTGAAGCTTTCTTT
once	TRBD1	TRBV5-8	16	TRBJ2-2	CASSLGQGANTGELFF	TGTGCCAGCAGCTTAGGACAGGGGGCTAACACCGGGGAGCTGTTTTTT
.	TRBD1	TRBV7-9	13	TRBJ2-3	CASSILQGATQYF	TGTGCCAGCAGTATCCTGCAGGGGGCGACGCAGTATTTT
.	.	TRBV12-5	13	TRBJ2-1	CASGLVNRAEQFF	TGTGCTAGTGGTTTGGTGAACAGGGCTGAGCAGTTCTTC
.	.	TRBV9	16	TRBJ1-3	CASSVGQLASGNTIYF	TGTGCCAGCAGCGTAGGGCAGCTAGCCTCTGGAAACACCATATATTTT
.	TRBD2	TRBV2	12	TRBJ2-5	CASSDPGTRAYF	TGTGCCAGCAGTGATCCGGGGACTAGGGCGTACTTC
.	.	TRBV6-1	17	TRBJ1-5	CASSESPPGVSNQPQHF	TGTGCCAGCAGTGAAAGCCCCCCGGGGGTTAGCAATCAGCCCCAGCATTTT
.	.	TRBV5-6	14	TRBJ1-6	CASSKGQYNSPLHF	TGTGCCAGCAGCAAAGGACAGTATAATTCACCCCTCCACTTT
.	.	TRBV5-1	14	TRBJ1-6	CASSLEGGDSPLHF	TGCGCCAGCAGCTTGGAAGGGGGAGATTCACCCCTCCACTTT
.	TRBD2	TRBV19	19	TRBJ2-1	CASSVGLAGGQRLIIEQFF	TGTGCCAGTAGTGTCGGACTAGCGGGGGGGCAAAGGTTGATCATTGAGCAGTTCTTC
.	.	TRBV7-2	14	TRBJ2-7	CASSLNGPSYEQYF	TGTGCCAGCAGCTTAAACGGTCCCTCCTACGAGCAGTACTTC
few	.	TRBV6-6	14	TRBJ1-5	CASSPAGDHQPQHF	TGTGCCAGCAGCCCGGCAGGGGACCATCAGCCCCAGCATTTT
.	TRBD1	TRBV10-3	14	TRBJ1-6	CAIRPGQGNSPLHF	TGTGCCATCAGACCGGGACAGGGTAATTCACCCCTCCACTTT
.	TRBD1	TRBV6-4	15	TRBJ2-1	CASSATGGRDNEQFF	TGTGCCAGCAGCGCAACAGGGGGTCGGGACAATGAGCAGTTCTTC
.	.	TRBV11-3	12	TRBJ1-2	CASSSGGDRYTF	TGTGCCAGCAGCTCCGGGGGGGATCGCTACACCTTC
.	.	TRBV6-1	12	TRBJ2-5	CASSERQRTQYF	TGTGCCAGCAGTGAGCGCCAGCGGACCCAGTACTTC
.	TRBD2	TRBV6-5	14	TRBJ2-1	CASRSSGGDNEQFF	TGTGCCAGCAGATCTAGCGGGGGGGACAATGAGCAGTTCTTC
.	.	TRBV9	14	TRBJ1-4	CASSPYIAGEKLFF	TGTGCCAGCAGCCCCTACATAGCGGGGGAAAAACTGTTTTTT
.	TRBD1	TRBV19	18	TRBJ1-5	CASHISGTASHSNQPQHF	TGTGCCAGCCATATCTCCGGGACAGCCTCTCATAGCAATCAGCCCCAGCATTTT
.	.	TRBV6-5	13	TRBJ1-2	CASTPSGGVGYTF	TGTGCCAGCACTCCATCGGGCGGGGTCGGCTACACCTTC
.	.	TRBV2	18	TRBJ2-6	CASSVSGPLLSGANVLTF	TGTGCCAGCAGTGTCTCTGGGCCTCTCCTCTCTGGGGCCAACGTCCTGACTTTC
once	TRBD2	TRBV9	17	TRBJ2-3	CASSETSGGAWTDTQYF	TGTGCCAGCAGCGAGACCAGCGGGGGGGCTTGGACAGATACGCAGTATTTT
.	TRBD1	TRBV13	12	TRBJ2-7	CASSLTGAEQYF	TGTGCCAGCAGCCTCACAGGGGCCGAGCAGTACTTC
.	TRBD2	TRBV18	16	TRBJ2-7	CASSPNILAGGYEQYF	TGTGCCAGCTCACCCAATATACTAGCGGGGGGGTACGAGCAGTACTTC